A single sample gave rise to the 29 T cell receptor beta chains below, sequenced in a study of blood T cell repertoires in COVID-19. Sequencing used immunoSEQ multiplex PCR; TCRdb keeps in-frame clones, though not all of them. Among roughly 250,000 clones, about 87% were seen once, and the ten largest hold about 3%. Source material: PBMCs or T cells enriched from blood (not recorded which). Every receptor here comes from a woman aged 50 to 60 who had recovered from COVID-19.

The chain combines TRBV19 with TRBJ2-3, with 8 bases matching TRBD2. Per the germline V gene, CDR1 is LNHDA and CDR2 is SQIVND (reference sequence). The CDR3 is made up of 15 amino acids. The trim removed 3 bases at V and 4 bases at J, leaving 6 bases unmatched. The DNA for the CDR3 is TGTGCCAGTAGTATGAGGCTAGCGGGTTCAGATACGCAGTATTTT. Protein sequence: CASSMRLAGSDTQYF.

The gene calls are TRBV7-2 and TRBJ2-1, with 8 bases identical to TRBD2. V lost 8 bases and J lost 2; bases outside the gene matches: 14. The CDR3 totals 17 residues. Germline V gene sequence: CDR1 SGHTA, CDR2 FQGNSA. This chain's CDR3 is CASEAPAGGGTYNEQFF. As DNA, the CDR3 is TGTGCCAGCGAGGCGCCCGCGGGAGGAGGAACCTACAATGAGCAGTTCTTC.

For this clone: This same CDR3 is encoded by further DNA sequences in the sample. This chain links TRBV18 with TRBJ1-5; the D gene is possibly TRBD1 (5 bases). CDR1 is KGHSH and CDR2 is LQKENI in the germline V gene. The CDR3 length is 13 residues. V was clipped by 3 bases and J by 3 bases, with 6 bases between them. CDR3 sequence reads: CASSPGLNQPQHF. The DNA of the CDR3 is TGTGCCAGCTCACCGGGACTCAATCAGCCCCAGCATTTT.

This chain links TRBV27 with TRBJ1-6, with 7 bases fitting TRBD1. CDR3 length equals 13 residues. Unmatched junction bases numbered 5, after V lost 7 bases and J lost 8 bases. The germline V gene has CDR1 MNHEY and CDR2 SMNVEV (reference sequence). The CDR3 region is CASKPTGDSPLHF. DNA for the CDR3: TGTGCCAGCAAACCAACAGGGGATTCACCCCTCCACTTT.

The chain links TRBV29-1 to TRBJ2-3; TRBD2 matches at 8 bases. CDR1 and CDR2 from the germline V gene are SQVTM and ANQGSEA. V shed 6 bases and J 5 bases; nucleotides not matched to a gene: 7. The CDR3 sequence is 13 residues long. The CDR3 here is CSVQQRELDTQYF. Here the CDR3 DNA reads TGCAGCGTGCAACAGCGGGAGTTAGATACGCAGTATTTT.

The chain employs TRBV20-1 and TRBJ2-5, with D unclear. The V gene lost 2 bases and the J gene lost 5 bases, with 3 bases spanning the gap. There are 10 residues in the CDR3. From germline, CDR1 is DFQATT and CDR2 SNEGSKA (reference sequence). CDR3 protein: CSARLETQYF. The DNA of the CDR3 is TGCAGTGCTAGACTGGAGACCCAGTACTTC.

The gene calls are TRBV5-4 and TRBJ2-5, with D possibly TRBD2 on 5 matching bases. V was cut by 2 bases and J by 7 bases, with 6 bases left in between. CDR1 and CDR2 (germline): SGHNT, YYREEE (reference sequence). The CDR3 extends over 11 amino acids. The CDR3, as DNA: TGTGCCAGCAGCTTCGGAGGGACCCAGTACTTC. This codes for CASSFGGTQYF.

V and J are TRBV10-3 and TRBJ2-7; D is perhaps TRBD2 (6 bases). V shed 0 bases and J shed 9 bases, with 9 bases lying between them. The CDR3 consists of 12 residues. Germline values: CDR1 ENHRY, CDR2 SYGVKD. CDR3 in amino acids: CAISESGGAQYF. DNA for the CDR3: TGTGCCATCAGTGAGTCGGGGGGTGCGCAGTACTTC.

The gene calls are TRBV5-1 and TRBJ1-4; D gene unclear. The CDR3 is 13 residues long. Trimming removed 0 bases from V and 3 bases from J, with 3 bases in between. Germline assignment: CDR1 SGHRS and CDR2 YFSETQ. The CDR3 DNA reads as TGCGCCAGCAGCTTGGCCTCTAATGAAAAACTGTTTTTT. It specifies CASSLASNEKLFF.

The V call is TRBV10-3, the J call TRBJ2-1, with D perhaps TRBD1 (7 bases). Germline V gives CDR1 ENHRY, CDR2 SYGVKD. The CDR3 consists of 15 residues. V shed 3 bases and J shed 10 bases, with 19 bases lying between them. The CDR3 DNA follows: TGTGCCATCAGTGATCAGGGGGGCGGCGGGGAGGAGCAGTTCTTC. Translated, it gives CAISDQGGGGEEQFF.

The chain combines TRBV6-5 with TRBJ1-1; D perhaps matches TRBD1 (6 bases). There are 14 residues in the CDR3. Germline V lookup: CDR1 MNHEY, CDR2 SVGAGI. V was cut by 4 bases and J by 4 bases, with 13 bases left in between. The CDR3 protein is CASSSTGYGTEAFF. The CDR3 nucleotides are TGTGCCAGCAGTTCCACAGGGTATGGCACTGAAGCTTTCTTT.

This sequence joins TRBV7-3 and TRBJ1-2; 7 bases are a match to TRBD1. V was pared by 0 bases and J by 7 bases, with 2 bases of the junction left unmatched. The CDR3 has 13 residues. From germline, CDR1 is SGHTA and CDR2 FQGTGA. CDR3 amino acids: CASSLTGGSGYTF. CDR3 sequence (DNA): TGTGCCAGCAGCTTAACAGGGGGCTCTGGCTACACCTTC.

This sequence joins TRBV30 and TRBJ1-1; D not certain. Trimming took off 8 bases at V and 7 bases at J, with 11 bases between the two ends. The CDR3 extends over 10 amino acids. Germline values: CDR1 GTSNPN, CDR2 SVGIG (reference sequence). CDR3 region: CAPEGNEAFF. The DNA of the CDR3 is TGTGCCCCGGAGGGCAATGAAGCTTTCTTT.

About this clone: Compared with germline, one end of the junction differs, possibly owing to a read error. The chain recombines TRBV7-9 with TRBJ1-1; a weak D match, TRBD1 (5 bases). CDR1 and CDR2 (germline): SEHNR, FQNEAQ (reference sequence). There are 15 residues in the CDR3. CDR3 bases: TGTGCCAGCAGATTAGGACACCGAGAGAACACTGAAGCTTTCTTT. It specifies CASRLGHRENTEAFF.

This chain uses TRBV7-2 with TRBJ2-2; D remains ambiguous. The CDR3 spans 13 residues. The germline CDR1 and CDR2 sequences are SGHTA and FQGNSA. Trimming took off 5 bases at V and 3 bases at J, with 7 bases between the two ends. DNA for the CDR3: TGTGCCAGCAGCGTAAGCTACACCGGGGAGCTGTTTTTT. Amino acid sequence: CASSVSYTGELFF.

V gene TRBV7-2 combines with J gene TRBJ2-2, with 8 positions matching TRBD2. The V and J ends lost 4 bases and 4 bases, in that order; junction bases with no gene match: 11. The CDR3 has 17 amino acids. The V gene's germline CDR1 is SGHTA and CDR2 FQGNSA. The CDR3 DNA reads TGTGCCAGCAGCTCCACAACTTTAGCGGGAATCACCGGGGAGCTGTTTTTT. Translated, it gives CASSSTTLAGITGELFF.

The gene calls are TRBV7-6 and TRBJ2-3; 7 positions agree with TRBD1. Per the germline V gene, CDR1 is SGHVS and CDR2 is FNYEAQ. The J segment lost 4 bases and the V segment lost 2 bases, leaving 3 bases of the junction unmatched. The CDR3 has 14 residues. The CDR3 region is CASSLWDRPDTQYF. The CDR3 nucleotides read TGTGCCAGCAGCTTATGGGACAGACCAGATACGCAGTATTTT.

The CDR3 spells CASKGQNTEAFF. CDR3 in DNA: TGTGCCAGTAAGGGACAGAACACTGAAGCTTTCTTT. V gene TRBV19 combines with J gene TRBJ1-1, with D possibly being TRBD1 (6 bases). This CDR3 region has 12 residues. In germline, CDR1 is LNHDA, CDR2 SQIVND (reference sequence). V was trimmed by 7 bases and J by 1 base, leaving 7 bases between them.

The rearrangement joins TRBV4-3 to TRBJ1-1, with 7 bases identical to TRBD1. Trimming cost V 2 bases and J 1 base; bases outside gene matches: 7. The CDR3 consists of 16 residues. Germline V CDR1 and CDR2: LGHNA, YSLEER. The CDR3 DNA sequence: TGCGCCAGCAGCCAACGAACGGGACAGCCGAACACTGAAGCTTTCTTT. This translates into CASSQRTGQPNTEAFF.

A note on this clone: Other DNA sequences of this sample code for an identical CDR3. CDR3 loop: CASSYSRVMNTEAFF. For the CDR3, the DNA is TGTGCCAGCAGTTACAGCCGTGTTATGAACACTGAAGCTTTCTTT. This sequence joins TRBV6-5 and TRBJ1-1, with D uncertain. The CDR3 loop spans 15 amino acids. The germline V gene encodes CDR1 MNHEY and CDR2 SVGAGI. V lost 2 bases and J 0 bases, leaving 10 bases between the germline ends.

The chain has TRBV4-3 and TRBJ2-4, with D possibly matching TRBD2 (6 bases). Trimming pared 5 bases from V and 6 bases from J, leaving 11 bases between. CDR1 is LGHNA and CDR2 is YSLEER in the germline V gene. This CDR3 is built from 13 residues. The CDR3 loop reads CASSTQRANIQYF. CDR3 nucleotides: TGCGCCAGCAGCACGCAGCGGGCAAACATTCAGTACTTC.

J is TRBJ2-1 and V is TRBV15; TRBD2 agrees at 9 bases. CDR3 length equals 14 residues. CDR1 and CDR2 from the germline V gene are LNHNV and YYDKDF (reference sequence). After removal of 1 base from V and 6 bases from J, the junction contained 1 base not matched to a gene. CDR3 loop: CATSRALAGNEQFF. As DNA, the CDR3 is TGTGCCACCAGCAGAGCACTAGCGGGCAATGAGCAGTTCTTC.

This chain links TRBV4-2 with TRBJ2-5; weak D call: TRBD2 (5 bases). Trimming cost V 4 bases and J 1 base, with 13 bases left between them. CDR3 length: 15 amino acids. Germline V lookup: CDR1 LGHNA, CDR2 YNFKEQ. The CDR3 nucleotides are TGTGCCAGCAGCCGGATAGAGGGCCCCCAAGAGACCCAGTACTTC. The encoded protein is CASSRIEGPQETQYF.

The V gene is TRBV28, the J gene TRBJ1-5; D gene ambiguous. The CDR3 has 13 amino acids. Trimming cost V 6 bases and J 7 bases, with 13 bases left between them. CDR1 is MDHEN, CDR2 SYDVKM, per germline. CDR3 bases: TGTGCCAGCAGCCCCATTTCCCGGCAGCCCCAGCATTTT. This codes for CASSPISRQPQHF.

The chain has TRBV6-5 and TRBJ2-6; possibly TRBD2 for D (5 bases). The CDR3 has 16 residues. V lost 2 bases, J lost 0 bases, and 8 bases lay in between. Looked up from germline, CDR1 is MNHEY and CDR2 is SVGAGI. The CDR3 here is CASSYEGGSGANVLTF. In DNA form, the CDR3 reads TGTGCCAGCAGTTACGAGGGCGGCTCTGGGGCCAACGTCCTGACTTTC.

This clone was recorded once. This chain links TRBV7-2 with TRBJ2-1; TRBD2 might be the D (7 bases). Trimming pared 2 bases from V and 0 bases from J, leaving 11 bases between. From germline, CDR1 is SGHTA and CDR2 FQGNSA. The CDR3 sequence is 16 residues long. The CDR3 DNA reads TGTGCCAGCAGCTTATCAGGGGACTACTCCTACAATGAGCAGTTCTTC. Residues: CASSLSGDYSYNEQFF.

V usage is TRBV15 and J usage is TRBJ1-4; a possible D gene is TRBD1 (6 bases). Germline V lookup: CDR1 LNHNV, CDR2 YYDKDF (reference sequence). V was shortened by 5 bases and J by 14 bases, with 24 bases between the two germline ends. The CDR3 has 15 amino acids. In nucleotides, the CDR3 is TGTGCCACCAGCCGTCCCACACAGGGTCGAGGAGCGCTGTTTTTT. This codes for CATSRPTQGRGALFF.

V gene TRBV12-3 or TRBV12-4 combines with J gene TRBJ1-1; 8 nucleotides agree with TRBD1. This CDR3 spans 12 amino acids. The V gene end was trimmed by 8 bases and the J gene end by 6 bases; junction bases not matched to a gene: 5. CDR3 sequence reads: CASQPDRAEAFF. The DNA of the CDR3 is TGTGCCAGCCAGCCGGACAGGGCTGAAGCTTTCTTT.

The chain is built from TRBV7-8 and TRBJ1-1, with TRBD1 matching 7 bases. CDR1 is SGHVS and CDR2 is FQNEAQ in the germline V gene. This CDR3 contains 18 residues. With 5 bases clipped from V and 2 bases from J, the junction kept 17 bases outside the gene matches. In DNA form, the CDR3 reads TGTGCCAGCAGCCCGGGGCTAGCAAGGACAGGAGATAACACTGAAGCTTTCTTT. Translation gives CASSPGLARTGDNTEAFF.